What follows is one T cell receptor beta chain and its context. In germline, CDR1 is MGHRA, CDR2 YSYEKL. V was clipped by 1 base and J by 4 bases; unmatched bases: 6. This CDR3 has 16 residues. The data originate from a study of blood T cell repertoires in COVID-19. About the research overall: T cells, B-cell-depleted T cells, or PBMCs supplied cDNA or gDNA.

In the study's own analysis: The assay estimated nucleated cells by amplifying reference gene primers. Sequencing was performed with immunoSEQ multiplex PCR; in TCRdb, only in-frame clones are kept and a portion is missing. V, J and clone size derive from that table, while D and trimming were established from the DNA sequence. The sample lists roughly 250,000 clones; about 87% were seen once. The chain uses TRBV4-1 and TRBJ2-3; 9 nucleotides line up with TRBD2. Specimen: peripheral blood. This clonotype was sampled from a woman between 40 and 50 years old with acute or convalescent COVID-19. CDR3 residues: CASSQGRGGQADTQYF. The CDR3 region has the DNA TGCGCCAGCAGCCAAGGGCGGGGGGGCCAGGCAGATACGCAGTATTTT.